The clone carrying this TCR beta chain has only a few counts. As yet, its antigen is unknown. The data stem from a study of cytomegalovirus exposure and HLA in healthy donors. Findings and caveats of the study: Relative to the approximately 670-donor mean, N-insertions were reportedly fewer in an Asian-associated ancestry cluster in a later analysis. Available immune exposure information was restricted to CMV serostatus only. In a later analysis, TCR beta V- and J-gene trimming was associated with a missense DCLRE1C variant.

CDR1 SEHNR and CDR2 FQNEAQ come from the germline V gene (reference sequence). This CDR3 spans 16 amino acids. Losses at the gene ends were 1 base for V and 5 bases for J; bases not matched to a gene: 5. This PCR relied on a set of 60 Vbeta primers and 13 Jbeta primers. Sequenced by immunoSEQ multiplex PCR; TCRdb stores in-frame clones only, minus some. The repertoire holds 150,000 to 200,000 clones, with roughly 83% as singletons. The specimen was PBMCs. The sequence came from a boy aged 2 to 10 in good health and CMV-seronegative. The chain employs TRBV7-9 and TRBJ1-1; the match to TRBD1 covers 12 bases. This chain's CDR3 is CASSLGDRGRRTEAFF. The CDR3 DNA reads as TGTGCCAGCAGCTTAGGGGACAGGGGGCGAAGGACTGAAGCTTTCTTT.